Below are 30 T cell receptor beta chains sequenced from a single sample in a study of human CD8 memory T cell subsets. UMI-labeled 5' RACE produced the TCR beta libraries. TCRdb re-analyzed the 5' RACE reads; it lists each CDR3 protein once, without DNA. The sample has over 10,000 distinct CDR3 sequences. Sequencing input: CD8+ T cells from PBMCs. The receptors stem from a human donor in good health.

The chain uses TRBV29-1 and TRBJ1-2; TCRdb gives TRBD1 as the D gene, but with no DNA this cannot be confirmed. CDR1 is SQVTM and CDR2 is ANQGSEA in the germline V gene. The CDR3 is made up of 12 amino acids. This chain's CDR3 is CSGTGDHYGYTF. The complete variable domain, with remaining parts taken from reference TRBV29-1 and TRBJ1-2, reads SAVISQKPSRDICQRGTSLTIQCQVDSQVTMMFWYRQQPGQSLTLIATANQGSEATYESGFVIDKFPISRPNLTFSTLTVSNMSPEDSSIYLCSGTGDHYGYTFGSGTRLTVV.

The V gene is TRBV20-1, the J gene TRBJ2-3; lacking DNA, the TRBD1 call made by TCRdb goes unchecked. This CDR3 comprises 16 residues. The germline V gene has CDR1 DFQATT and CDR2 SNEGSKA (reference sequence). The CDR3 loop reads CSARAPDLGLADTQYF.

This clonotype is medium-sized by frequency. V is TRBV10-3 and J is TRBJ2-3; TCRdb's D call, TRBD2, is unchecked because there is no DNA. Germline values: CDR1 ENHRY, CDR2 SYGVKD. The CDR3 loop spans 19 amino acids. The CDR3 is CAISEVPGLAGTGRDTQYF.

CDR3 amino acids: CASSEFRTGSRGNYGYTF. The chain is built from TRBV2 and TRBJ1-2; TCRdb outputs TRBD1, but without DNA this stays unchecked. This CDR3 has 18 amino acids. The V gene's germline CDR1 is SNHLY and CDR2 FYNNEI.

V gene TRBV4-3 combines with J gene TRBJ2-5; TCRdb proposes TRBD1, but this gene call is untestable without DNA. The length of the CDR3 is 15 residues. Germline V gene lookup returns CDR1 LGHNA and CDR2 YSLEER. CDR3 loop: CASSQDHRGQETQYF.

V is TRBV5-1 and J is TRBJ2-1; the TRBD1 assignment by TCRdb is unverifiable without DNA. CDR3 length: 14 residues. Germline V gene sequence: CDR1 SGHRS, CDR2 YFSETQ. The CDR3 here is CASASGTGLNEQFF.

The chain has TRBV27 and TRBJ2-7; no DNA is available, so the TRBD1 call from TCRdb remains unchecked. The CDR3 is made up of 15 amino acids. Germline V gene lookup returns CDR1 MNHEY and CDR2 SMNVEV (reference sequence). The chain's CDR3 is CASSGRSPGSYEQYF.

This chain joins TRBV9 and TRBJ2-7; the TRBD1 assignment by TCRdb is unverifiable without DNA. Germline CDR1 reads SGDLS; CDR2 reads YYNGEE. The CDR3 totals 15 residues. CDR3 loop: CASSVDGGEAREQYF.

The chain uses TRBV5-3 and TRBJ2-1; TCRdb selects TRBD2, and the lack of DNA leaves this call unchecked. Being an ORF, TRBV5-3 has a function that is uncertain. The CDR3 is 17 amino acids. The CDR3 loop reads CARSLRSGRTSYNEQFF.

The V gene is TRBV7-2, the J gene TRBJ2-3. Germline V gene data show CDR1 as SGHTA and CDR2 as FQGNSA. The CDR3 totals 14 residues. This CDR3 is CASSPTVGADTQYF.

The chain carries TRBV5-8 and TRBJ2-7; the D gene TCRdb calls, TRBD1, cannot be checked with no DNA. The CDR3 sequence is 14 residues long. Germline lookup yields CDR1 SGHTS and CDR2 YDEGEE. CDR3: CASSGDIKSYEQYF.

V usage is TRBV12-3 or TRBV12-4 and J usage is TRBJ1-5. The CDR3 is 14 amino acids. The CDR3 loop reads CASRDTSPNQPQHF.

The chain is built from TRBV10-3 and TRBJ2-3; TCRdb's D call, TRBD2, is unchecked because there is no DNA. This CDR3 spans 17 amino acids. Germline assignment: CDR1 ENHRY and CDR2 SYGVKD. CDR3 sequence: CAISEFNGLADTDTQYF.

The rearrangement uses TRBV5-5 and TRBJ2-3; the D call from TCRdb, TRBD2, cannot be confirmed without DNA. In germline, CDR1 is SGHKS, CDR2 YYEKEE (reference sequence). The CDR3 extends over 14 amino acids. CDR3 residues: CASSLRLAGDTQYF.

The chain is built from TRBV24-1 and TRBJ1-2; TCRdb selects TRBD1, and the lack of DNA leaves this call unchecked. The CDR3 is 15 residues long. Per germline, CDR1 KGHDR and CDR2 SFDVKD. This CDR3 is CATSDGATNPNGYTF.

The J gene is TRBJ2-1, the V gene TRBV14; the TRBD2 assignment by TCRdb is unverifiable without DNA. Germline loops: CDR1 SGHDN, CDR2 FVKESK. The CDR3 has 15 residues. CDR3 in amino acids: CASSPLAGGDNEQFF. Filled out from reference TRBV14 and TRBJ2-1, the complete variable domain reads EAGVTQFPSHSVIEKGQTVTLRCDPISGHDNLYWYRRVMGKEIKFLLHFVKESKQDESGMPNNRFLAERTGGTYSTLKVQPAELEDSGVYFCASSPLAGGDNEQFFGPGTRLTVL.

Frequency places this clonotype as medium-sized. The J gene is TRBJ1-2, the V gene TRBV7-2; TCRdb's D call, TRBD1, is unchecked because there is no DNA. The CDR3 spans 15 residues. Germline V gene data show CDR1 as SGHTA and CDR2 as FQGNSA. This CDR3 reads CASSYPQGGNYGYTF.

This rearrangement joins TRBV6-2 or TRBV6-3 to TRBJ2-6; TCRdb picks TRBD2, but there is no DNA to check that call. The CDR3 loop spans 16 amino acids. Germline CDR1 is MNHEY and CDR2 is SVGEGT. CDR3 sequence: CASSYGGVSGANVLTF.

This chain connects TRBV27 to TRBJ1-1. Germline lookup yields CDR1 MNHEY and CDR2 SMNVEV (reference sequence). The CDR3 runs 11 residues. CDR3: CASSSNTEAFF.

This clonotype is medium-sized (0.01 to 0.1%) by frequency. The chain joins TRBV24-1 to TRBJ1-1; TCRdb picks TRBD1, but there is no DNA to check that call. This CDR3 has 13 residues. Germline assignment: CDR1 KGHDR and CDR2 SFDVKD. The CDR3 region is CATSAGMNTEAFF.

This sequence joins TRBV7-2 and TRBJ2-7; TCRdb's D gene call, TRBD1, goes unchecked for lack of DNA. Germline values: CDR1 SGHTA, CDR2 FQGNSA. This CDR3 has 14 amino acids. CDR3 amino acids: CASSFSGPPYEQYF.

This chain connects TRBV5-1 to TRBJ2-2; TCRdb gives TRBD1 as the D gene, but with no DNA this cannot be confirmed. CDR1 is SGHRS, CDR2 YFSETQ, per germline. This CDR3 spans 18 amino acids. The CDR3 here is CASSLVLGAGVNTGELFF.

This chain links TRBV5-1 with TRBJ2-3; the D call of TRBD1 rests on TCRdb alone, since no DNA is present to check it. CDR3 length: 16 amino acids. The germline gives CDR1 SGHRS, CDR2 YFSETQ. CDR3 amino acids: CASSLAAPGAGDTQYF. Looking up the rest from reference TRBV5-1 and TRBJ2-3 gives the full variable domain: KAGVTQTPRYLIKTRGQQVTLSCSPISGHRSVSWYQQTPGQGLQFLFEYFSETQRNKGNFPGRFSGRQFSNSRSEMNVSTLELGDSALYLCASSLAAPGAGDTQYFGPGTRLTVL.

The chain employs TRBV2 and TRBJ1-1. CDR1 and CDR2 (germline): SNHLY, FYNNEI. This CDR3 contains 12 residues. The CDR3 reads CASSEAGSEAFF.

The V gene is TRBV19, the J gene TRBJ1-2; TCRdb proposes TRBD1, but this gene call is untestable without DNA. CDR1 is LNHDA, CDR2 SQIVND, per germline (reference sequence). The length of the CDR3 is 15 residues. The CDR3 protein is CASSIVTGINYGYTF. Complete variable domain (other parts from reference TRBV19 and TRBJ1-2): DGGITQSPKYLFRKEGQNVTLSCEQNLNHDAMYWYRQDPGQGLRLIYYSQIVNDFQKGDIAEGYSVSREKKESFPLTVTSAQKNPTAFYLCASSIVTGINYGYTFGSGTRLTVV.

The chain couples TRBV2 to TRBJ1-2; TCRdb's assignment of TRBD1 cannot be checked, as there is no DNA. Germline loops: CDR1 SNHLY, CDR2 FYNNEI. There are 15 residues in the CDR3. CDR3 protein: CASSEPDRENYGYTF.

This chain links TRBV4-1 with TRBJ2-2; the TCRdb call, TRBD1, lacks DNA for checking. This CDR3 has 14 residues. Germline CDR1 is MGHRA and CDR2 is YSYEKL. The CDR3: CASSPTSLWGELFF.

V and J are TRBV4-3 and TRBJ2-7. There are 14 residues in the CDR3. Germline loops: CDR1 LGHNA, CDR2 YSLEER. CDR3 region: CASSPDLVQHEQYF.

The CDR3 spells CASSLTPPDRTDTQYF. The V call is TRBV7-6, the J call TRBJ2-3. Germline assignment: CDR1 SGHVS and CDR2 FNYEAQ. The CDR3 runs 16 residues.

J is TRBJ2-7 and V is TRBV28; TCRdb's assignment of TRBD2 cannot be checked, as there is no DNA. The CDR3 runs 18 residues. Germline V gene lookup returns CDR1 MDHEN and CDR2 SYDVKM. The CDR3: CASSLNLSSGGRYYEQYF.